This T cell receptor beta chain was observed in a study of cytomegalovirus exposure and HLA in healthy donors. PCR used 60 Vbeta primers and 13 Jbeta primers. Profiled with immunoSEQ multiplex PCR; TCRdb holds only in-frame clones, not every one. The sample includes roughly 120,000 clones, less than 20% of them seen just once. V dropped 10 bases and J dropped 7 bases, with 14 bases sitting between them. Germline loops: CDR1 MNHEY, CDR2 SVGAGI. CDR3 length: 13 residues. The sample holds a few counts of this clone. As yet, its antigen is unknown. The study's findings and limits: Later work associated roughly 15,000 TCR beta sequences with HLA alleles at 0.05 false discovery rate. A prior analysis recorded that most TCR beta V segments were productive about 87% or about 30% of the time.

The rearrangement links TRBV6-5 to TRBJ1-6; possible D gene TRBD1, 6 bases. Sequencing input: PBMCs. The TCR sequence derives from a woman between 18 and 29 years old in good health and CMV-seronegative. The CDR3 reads CATSGQLNSPLHF. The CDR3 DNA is TGTGCCACCTCAGGACAGTTGAATTCACCCCTCCACTTT.